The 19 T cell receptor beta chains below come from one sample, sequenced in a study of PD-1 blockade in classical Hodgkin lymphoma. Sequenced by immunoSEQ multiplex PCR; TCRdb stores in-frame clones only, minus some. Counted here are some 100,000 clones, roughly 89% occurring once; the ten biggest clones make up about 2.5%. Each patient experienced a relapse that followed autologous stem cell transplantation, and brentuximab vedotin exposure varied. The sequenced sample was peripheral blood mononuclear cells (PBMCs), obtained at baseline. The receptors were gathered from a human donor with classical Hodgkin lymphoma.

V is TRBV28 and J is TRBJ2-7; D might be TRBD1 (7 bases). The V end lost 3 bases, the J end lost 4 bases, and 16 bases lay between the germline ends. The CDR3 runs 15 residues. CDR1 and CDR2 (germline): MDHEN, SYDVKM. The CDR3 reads CASSLSQGGGYEQYF. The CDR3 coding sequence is TGTGCCAGCAGTTTGTCGCAGGGGGGAGGATACGAGCAGTACTTC.

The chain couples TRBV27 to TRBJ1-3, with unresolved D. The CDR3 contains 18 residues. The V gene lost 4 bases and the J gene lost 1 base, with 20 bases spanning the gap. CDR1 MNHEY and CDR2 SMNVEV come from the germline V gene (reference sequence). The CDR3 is CASSSLTSRTYSGNTIYF. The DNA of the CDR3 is TGTGCCAGCAGTTCCCTAACCTCAAGGACGTATTCTGGAAACACCATATATTTT.

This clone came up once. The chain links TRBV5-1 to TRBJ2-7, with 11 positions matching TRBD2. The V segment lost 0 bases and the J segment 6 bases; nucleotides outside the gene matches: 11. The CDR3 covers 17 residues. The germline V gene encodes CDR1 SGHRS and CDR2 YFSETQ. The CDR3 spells CASSLGLAGGVFGEQYF. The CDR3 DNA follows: TGCGCCAGCAGCTTGGGGCTAGCGGGAGGTGTTTTCGGCGAGCAGTACTTC.

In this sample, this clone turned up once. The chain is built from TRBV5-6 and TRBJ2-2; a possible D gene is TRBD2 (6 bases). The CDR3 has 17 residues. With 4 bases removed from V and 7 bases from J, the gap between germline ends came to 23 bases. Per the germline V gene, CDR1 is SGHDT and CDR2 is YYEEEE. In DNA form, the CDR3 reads TGTGCCAGCAGCCCAACCGGGTTCGCCCCCGGGGGCGGGGAGCTGTTTTTT. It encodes CASSPTGFAPGGGELFF.

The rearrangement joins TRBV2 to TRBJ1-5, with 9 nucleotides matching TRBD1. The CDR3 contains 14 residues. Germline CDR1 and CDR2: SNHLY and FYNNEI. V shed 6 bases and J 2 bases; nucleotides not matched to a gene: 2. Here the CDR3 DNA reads TGTGCCAGCAGGAGACAGGGGGGCAATCAGCCCCAGCATTTT. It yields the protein CASRRQGGNQPQHF.

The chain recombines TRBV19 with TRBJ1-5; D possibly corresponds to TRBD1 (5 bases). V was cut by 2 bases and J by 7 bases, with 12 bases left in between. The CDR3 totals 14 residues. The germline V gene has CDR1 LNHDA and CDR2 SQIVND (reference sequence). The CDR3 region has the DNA TGTGCCAGTAGTATACAGGGTAACAACCAGCCCCAGCATTTT. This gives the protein CASSIQGNNQPQHF.

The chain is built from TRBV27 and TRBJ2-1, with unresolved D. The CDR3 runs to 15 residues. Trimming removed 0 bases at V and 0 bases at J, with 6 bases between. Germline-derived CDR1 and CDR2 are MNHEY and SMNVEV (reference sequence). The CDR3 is CASSLSKNSYNEQFF. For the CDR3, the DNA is TGTGCCAGCAGTTTATCGAAGAACTCCTACAATGAGCAGTTCTTC.

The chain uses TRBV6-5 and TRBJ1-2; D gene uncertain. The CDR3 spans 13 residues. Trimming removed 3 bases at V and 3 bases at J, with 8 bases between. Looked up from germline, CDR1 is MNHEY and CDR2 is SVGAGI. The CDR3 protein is CASSYGSYYGYTF. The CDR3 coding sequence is TGTGCCAGCAGTTATGGGAGTTACTATGGCTACACCTTC.

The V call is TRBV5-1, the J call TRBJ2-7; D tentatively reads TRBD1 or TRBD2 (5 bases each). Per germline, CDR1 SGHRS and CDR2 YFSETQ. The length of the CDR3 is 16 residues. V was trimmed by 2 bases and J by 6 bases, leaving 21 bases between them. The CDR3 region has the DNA TGCGCCAGCAGCTTAGAAGGTAAGGGACGGCCGACCGAGCAGTACTTC. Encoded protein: CASSLEGKGRPTEQYF.

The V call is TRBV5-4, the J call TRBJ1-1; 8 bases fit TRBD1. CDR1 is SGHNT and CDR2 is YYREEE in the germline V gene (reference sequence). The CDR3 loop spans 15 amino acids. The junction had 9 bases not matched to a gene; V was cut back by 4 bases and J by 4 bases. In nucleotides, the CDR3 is TGTGCCAGCAGCATCATGACAGGGGAAAGCACTGAAGCTTTCTTT. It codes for CASSIMTGESTEAFF.

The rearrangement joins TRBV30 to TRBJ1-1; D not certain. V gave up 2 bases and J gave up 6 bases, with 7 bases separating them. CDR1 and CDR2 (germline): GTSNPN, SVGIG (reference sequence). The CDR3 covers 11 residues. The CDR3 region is CAWSFGAEAFF. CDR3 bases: TGTGCCTGGAGTTTTGGAGCTGAAGCTTTCTTT.

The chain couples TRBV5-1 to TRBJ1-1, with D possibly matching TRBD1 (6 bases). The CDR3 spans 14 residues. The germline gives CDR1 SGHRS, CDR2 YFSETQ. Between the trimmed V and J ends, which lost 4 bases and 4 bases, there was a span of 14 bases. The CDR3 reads CASSPWRGGTEAFF. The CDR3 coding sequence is TGCGCCAGCAGCCCATGGAGGGGGGGCACTGAAGCTTTCTTT.

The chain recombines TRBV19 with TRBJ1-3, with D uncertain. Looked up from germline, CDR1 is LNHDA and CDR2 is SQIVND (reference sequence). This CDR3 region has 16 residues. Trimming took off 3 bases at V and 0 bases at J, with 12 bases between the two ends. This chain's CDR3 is CASSIQRPSSGNTIYF. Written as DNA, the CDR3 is TGTGCCAGTAGTATTCAAAGGCCCAGCTCTGGAAACACCATATATTTT.

CDR3 loop: CASSGTSGGNEQFF. The CDR3 DNA is TGTGCCAGCAGCGGGACTAGCGGGGGCAATGAGCAGTTCTTC. V and J are TRBV6-5 and TRBJ2-1, with 14 positions matching TRBD2. The CDR3 has 14 amino acids. Germline trimming cut 6 bases from V and 6 bases from J; bases unmatched to any gene: 1. Germline V gene lookup returns CDR1 MNHEY and CDR2 SVGAGI.

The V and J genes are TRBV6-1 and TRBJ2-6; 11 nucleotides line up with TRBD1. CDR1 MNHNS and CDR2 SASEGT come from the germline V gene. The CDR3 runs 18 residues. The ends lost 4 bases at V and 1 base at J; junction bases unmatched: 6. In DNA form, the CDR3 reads TGTGCCAGCAGTGCCCCCGGGACAGGGGGATCTGGGGCCAACGTCCTGACTTTC. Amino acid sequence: CASSAPGTGGSGANVLTF.

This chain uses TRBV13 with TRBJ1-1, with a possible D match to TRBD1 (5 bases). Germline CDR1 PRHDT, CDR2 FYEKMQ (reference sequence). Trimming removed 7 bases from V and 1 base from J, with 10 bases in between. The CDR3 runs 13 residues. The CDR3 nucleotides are TGTGCCAGCACCGGGGGTACGAACACTGAAGCTTTCTTT. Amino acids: CASTGGTNTEAFF.

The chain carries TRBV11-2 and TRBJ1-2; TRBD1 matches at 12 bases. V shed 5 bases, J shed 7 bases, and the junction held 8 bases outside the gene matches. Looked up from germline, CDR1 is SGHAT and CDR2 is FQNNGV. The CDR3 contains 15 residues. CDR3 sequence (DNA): TGTGCCAGCAGCCTACCGGGACAGGGGGCCGCTGGCTACACCTTC. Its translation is CASSLPGQGAAGYTF.

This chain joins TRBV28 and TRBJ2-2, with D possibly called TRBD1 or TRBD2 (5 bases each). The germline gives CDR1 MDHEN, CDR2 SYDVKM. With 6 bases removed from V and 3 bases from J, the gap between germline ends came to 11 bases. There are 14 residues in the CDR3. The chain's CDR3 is CASRGVLYTGELFF. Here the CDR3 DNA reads TGTGCCAGCAGGGGGGTACTTTACACCGGGGAGCTGTTTTTT.

In DNA form, the CDR3 reads TGTGCCTGTACGAGCGTGACAGGGGTCTCCTACGAGCAGTACTTC. Its translation is CACTSVTGVSYEQYF. The chain uses TRBV30 and TRBJ2-7, with 8 bases lining up with TRBD1. In germline, CDR1 is GTSNPN, CDR2 SVGIG (reference sequence). Unmatched junction bases numbered 10, after V lost 6 bases and J lost 0 bases. CDR3 length: 15 residues.